The 29 T cell receptor beta chains presented below share a single source sample, sequenced in a study of blood T cell repertoires in COVID-19. Repertoires were generated with immunoSEQ multiplex PCR, while TCRdb's copy carries only in-frame clones and drops some. This sample has around 340,000 clones, with less than 90% found just once. Sequenced input: peripheral blood. These receptor sequences come from a woman in her fifties or sixties with COVID-19, enrolled during active disease.

The V gene is TRBV13, the J gene TRBJ1-2; tentative D call: TRBD1 (6 bases). CDR1 PRHDT and CDR2 FYEKMQ come from the germline V gene (reference sequence). The CDR3 is made up of 17 amino acids. V dropped 5 bases and J dropped 3 bases, with 22 bases sitting between them. Here the CDR3 DNA reads TGTGCCAGCAGCGCTCAGGTCCGGGACACCAAGTACTATGGCTACACCTTC. Its translation: CASSAQVRDTKYYGYTF. Full variable domain (remainder filled in from reference TRBV13 and TRBJ1-2): AAGVIQSPRHLIKEKRETATLKCYPIPRHDTVYWYQQGPGQDPQFLISFYEKMQSDKGSIPDRFSAQQFSDYHSELNMSSLELGDSALYFCASSAQVRDTKYYGYTFGSGTRLTVV.

V gene TRBV10-3 combines with J gene TRBJ1-5, with TRBD1 matching over 7 bases. V shed 5 bases and J 6 bases; nucleotides not matched to a gene: 4. Germline lookup yields CDR1 ENHRY and CDR2 SYGVKD. This CDR3 region has 13 residues. The CDR3 loop reads CAISPGGSQPQHF. The DNA for the CDR3 is TGTGCCATCAGTCCAGGGGGAAGTCAGCCCCAGCATTTT.

V is TRBV4-2 and J is TRBJ2-7; 7 bases fit TRBD2. Trimming at V came to 0 bases and at J to 3 bases, leaving 8 bases not matched to a gene. Germline V gives CDR1 LGHNA, CDR2 YNFKEQ. This CDR3 spans 16 amino acids. The CDR3 DNA sequence: TGTGCCAGCAGCCAAGAAGCGGGGACGGGGCACTACGAGCAGTACTTC. Amino acid sequence: CASSQEAGTGHYEQYF.

V usage is TRBV4-3 and J usage is TRBJ1-1; D might be TRBD1 (6 bases). V was clipped by 1 base and J by 4 bases, with 19 bases between them. CDR3 size: 17 residues. Per germline, CDR1 LGHNA and CDR2 YSLEER. This CDR3 is CASSQVKGGGTITEAFF. Written as DNA, the CDR3 is TGCGCCAGCAGCCAAGTCAAAGGGGGAGGGACGATCACTGAAGCTTTCTTT.

In regard to this clone: Other DNA sequences in the same sample also yield this CDR3. V usage is TRBV9 and J usage is TRBJ1-2, with 8 bases lining up with TRBD1. Losses at the gene ends were 4 bases for V and 2 bases for J; bases not matched to a gene: 4. From germline, CDR1 is SGDLS and CDR2 YYNGEE. This CDR3 spans 14 amino acids. As DNA, the CDR3 is TGTGCCAGCAGCCCTGGACAGGGAAACTATGGCTACACCTTC. Its translation: CASSPGQGNYGYTF.

The chain joins TRBV11-2 to TRBJ1-1; D unresolved. Trimming left V 2 bases short and J 0 bases short, with 7 bases between. Per germline, CDR1 SGHAT and CDR2 FQNNGV. The CDR3 is made up of 14 amino acids. This CDR3 reads CASSLLRLNTEAFF. The DNA of the CDR3 is TGTGCCAGCAGCTTACTCAGGTTGAACACTGAAGCTTTCTTT.

The chain carries TRBV6-4 and TRBJ1-3; no firm D call. The V gene's germline CDR1 is MRHNA and CDR2 SNTAGT. The CDR3 consists of 15 residues. V gave up 2 bases and J gave up 1 base, with 9 bases separating them. The DNA of the CDR3 is TGTGCCAGCAGTGACCGCAGCGGTTCTGGAAACACCATATATTTT. It is translated as CASSDRSGSGNTIYF.

In the case of this clone: A read error is possible here, since a much larger clone lies one base away. CDR3 sequence: CASSGLAVNEQFF. CDR3 nucleotides: TGTGCCAGCAGCGGACTAGCGGTGAATGAGCAGTTCTTC. The V gene is TRBV13, the J gene TRBJ2-1; TRBD2 agrees at 10 bases. The junction had 2 bases not matched to a gene; V was cut back by 5 bases and J by 7 bases. Germline values: CDR1 PRHDT, CDR2 FYEKMQ (reference sequence). This CDR3 has 13 residues.

This chain links TRBV7-9 with TRBJ1-2, with D perhaps matching TRBD1 (5 bases). The CDR3 covers 13 residues. V lost 2 bases, J lost 8 bases, and 12 bases lay in between. Germline V gene sequence: CDR1 SEHNR, CDR2 FQNEAQ (reference sequence). DNA for the CDR3: TGTGCCAGCAGCTTACAGGGTGGTTCCGGCTACACCTTC. This sequence encodes CASSLQGGSGYTF.

The chain employs TRBV2 and TRBJ2-5, with 8 positions matching TRBD2. V trimming: 5 bases; J trimming: 2 bases; junction bases outside the gene matches: 13. The length of the CDR3 is 17 residues. Germline V gene sequence: CDR1 SNHLY, CDR2 FYNNEI. The CDR3, as DNA: TGTGCCAGCAGTTCCCTTTTGGGCGGGGGGCATCAAGAGACCCAGTACTTC. Translating it yields CASSSLLGGGHQETQYF.

This clone was counted between two and nine times. The J gene is TRBJ1-1, the V gene TRBV7-9; 7 nucleotides line up with TRBD1. V gave up 7 bases and J gave up 2 bases; unmatched junction bases: 4. Germline assignment: CDR1 SEHNR and CDR2 FQNEAQ (reference sequence). The CDR3 loop spans 13 amino acids. The CDR3 loop is CASTGQANTEAFF. The CDR3 DNA sequence: TGTGCCAGCACCGGACAGGCCAACACTGAAGCTTTCTTT.

The V gene is TRBV4-3, the J gene TRBJ2-5, with D tentatively TRBD2 (6 bases). Trimming removed 3 bases at V and 1 base at J, with 27 bases between. Germline CDR1 reads LGHNA; CDR2 reads YSLEER. This CDR3 comprises 20 residues. CDR3 DNA: TGCGCCAGCAGCCAGCAGGCGGTACGAACCCTTGGCGGGGCCCAAGAGACCCAGTACTTC. Its translation: CASSQQAVRTLGGAQETQYF.

This chain links TRBV29-1 with TRBJ1-1; TRBD1 agrees at 10 bases. V lost 6 bases to trimming and J lost 4 bases; unmatched junction nucleotides: 5. Germline lookup yields CDR1 SQVTM and CDR2 ANQGSEA. The CDR3 extends over 13 amino acids. The CDR3 loop is CSVRTGGVTEAFF. CDR3 in DNA: TGCAGCGTAAGGACAGGGGGAGTCACTGAAGCTTTCTTT.

The chain joins TRBV18 to TRBJ2-1; maybe TRBD2 (6 bases). With 0 bases removed from V and 5 bases from J, the gap between germline ends came to 14 bases. The CDR3 covers 16 residues. CDR1 is KGHSH and CDR2 is LQKENI in the germline V gene. The CDR3 protein is CASSPPRGLANNEQFF. The CDR3 DNA follows: TGTGCCAGCTCACCACCGAGGGGACTTGCTAACAATGAGCAGTTCTTC.

The rearrangement links TRBV7-2 to TRBJ2-1; possibly TRBD1 for D (6 bases). The germline V gene has CDR1 SGHTA and CDR2 FQGNSA. CDR3 length: 17 residues. The V end lost 2 bases, the J end lost 6 bases, and 20 bases lay between the germline ends. CDR3 sequence: CASSLSFFRTALNEQFF. The CDR3 bases are TGTGCCAGCAGCTTATCCTTCTTCCGGACAGCTCTCAATGAGCAGTTCTTC. The full variable domain, with the rest looked up from reference TRBV7-2 and TRBJ2-1, is GAGVSQSPSNKVTEKGKDVELRCDPISGHTALYWYRQSLGQGLEFLIYFQGNSAPDKSGLPSDRFSAERTGGSVSTLTIQRTQQEDSAVYLCASSLSFFRTALNEQFFGPGTRLTVL.

V and J are TRBV15 and TRBJ2-1; D remains unclear. Germline CDR1 and CDR2: LNHNV and YYDKDF (reference sequence). This CDR3 comprises 14 residues. Deletions cut 0 bases from V and 4 bases from J, with 7 bases between. This CDR3 reads CATSRDLQYNEQFF. CDR3 sequence (DNA): TGTGCCACCAGCAGAGATCTCCAGTACAATGAGCAGTTCTTC.

The rearrangement uses TRBV6-2 or TRBV6-3 and TRBJ2-7, with unresolved D. This CDR3 contains 14 residues. V shed 2 bases and J shed 3 bases, with 11 bases lying between them. Germline lookup yields CDR1 MNHEY and CDR2 SVGEGT. As DNA, the CDR3 is TGTGCCAGCAGTTACGGCGGCAGCCTCTACGAGCAGTACTTC. Its protein product is CASSYGGSLYEQYF.

V gene TRBV11-3 combines with J gene TRBJ2-1; D possibly corresponds to TRBD2 (6 bases). Germline V gene sequence: CDR1 SGHNT, CDR2 YENEEA. This CDR3 is 13 amino acids long. Between the trimmed V and J ends, which lost 5 bases and 10 bases, there was a span of 15 bases. Here the CDR3 reads CASSPSDGGEQFF. The CDR3 nucleotides are TGTGCCAGCAGCCCCAGCGATGGGGGGGAGCAGTTCTTC.

The chain couples TRBV5-1 to TRBJ2-5, with D maybe TRBD2 (6 bases). In germline, CDR1 is SGHRS, CDR2 YFSETQ. Trimming removed 0 bases at V and 2 bases at J, with 11 bases between. The CDR3 consists of 15 residues. The CDR3 DNA follows: TGCGCCAGCAGCTTGGTGGGGGACTGGCAAGAGACCCAGTACTTC. Amino acids: CASSLVGDWQETQYF.

This clone has just one count. This chain connects TRBV15 to TRBJ2-7; TRBD2 agrees at 7 bases. CDR3 length equals 15 residues. Germline CDR1 and CDR2: LNHNV and YYDKDF (reference sequence). Losses at the gene ends were 0 bases for V and 1 base for J; bases not matched to a gene: 3. CDR3 sequence reads: CATSRDSGGSYEQYF. As DNA, the CDR3 is TGTGCCACCAGCAGAGATTCGGGGGGATCCTACGAGCAGTACTTC.

The CDR3 sequence: CASSTPGLAGANEQFF. For the CDR3, the DNA is TGTGCCAGCAGCACTCCGGGACTAGCGGGGGCAAATGAGCAGTTCTTC. The chain joins TRBV13 to TRBJ2-1, with 14 nucleotides matching TRBD2. The ends lost 5 bases at V and 7 bases at J; junction bases unmatched: 7. Germline CDR1 PRHDT, CDR2 FYEKMQ (reference sequence). The CDR3 loop spans 16 amino acids.

V gene TRBV2 combines with J gene TRBJ2-5, with 7 nucleotides matching TRBD1. Germline V gives CDR1 SNHLY, CDR2 FYNNEI. The CDR3 runs 15 residues. V trimming: 1 base; J trimming: 9 bases; junction bases outside the gene matches: 11. DNA of the CDR3: TGTGCCAGCAGTGAAGGACAGGGCCCCCCCGGGGCCCAGTACTTC. This sequence encodes CASSEGQGPPGAQYF.

This clone has only one observation. The genes are TRBV7-9 and TRBJ1-1, with 7 bases matching TRBD1. The junction had 6 bases not matched to a gene; V was cut back by 6 bases and J by 5 bases. Germline CDR1 SEHNR, CDR2 FQNEAQ (reference sequence). The CDR3 runs to 13 residues. The CDR3 coding sequence is TGTGCCAGCAGTCGACAGGGCAAAACTGAAGCTTTCTTT. Translation: CASSRQGKTEAFF.

This chain links TRBV9 with TRBJ1-2, with D possibly matching TRBD1 (5 bases). The V gene lost 4 bases and the J gene lost 1 base, with 20 bases spanning the gap. CDR3 length: 17 amino acids. The germline V gene encodes CDR1 SGDLS and CDR2 YYNGEE. The CDR3: CASSSPRQNTINYGYTF. CDR3 nucleotides: TGTGCCAGCAGCTCCCCGAGACAGAATACTATTAACTATGGCTACACCTTC.

V and J are TRBV6-6 and TRBJ1-5, with 7 bases fitting TRBD1. V was clipped by 5 bases and J by 4 bases; unmatched bases: 8. Germline assignment: CDR1 MNHNY and CDR2 SVGAGI (reference sequence). The length of the CDR3 is 15 residues. The CDR3 DNA sequence: TGTGCCAGCAGTAGGACAGGCGGAGGTAATCAGCCCCAGCATTTT. Translated, it gives CASSRTGGGNQPQHF.

In this sample, this clone turned up once. The rearrangement joins TRBV24-1 to TRBJ2-3, with D unresolved. Trimming took off 5 bases at V and 5 bases at J, with 10 bases between the two ends. CDR1 and CDR2 from the germline V gene are KGHDR and SFDVKD. The CDR3 has 13 residues. The CDR3 protein is CATSAQPGDTQYF. CDR3 DNA: TGTGCCACCAGTGCGCAACCAGGAGATACGCAGTATTTT.

This clone has a handful of counts. The rearrangement uses TRBV11-2 and TRBJ1-1; D unresolved. From germline, CDR1 is SGHAT and CDR2 FQNNGV. The V end was cut by 3 bases, the J end by 2 bases, with 4 bases between. The CDR3 consists of 12 residues. CDR3 residues: CASSFPNTEAFF. The CDR3 DNA reads as TGTGCCAGCAGCTTTCCAAACACTGAAGCTTTCTTT.

The rearrangement links TRBV7-9 to TRBJ2-7; TRBD1 matches at 9 bases. V lost 5 bases and J lost 1; bases outside the gene matches: 12. CDR1 is SEHNR and CDR2 is FQNEAQ in the germline V gene (reference sequence). The CDR3 covers 17 residues. CDR3 nucleotides: TGTGCCAGCAGCCCGCGATTCGGGACAGGGAGATCCTACGAGCAGTACTTC. Translated, it gives CASSPRFGTGRSYEQYF.

The chain couples TRBV6-2 or TRBV6-3 to TRBJ2-7, with 9 bases aligning to TRBD1. The CDR3 length is 15 residues. The trim removed 0 bases at V and 2 bases at J, leaving 2 bases unmatched. CDR1 and CDR2 (germline): MNHEY, SVGEGT. The CDR3: CASSYSGTGTYEQYF. The CDR3 DNA sequence: TGTGCCAGCAGTTACTCGGGGACAGGGACCTACGAGCAGTACTTC.